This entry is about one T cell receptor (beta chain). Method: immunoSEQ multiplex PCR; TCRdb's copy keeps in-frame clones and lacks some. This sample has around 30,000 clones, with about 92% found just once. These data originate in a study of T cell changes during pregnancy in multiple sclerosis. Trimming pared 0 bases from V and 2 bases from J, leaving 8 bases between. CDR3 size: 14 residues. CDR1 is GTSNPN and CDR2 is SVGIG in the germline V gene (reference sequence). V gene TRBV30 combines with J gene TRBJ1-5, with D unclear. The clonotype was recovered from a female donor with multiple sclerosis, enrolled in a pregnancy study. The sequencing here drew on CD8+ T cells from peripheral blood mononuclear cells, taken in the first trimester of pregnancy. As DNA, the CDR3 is TGTGCCTGGAGTGTGATTGGCCGCAATCAGCCCCAGCATTTT. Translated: CAWSVIGRNQPQHF.